The 26 T cell receptor beta chains listed next were all sequenced from one sample in a study of blood T cell repertoires in COVID-19. Assay: immunoSEQ multiplex PCR; the TCRdb copy retains only in-frame clones and omits some. The sample lists 85,000 to 90,000 clones, about four fifths occurring once. Input material: peripheral blood. These receptors all come from a woman of 80 years or more with acute or convalescent COVID-19.

V and J are TRBV7-8 and TRBJ1-4; D gene uncertain. V was cut by 3 bases and J by 3 bases, with 14 bases left in between. Per germline, CDR1 SGHVS and CDR2 FQNEAQ. CDR3 size: 16 residues. The CDR3 nucleotides are TGTGCCAGCAGCTTTGTCGGTTTACAGTCTAATGAAAAACTGTTTTTT. This sequence encodes CASSFVGLQSNEKLFF.

This clone was counted a single time. The V gene is TRBV5-1, the J gene TRBJ2-7; TRBD2 agrees at 11 bases. The junction had 2 bases not matched to a gene; V was cut back by 0 bases and J by 3 bases. Germline assignment: CDR1 SGHRS and CDR2 YFSETQ. The CDR3 loop spans 15 amino acids. The CDR3 region is CASSLGGTSGYEQYF. The CDR3 DNA is TGCGCCAGCAGCTTGGGTGGGACTAGCGGCTACGAGCAGTACTTC.

The chain uses TRBV5-1 and TRBJ2-2; tentatively, D is TRBD1 (5 bases). V was clipped by 0 bases and J by 3 bases, with 9 bases between them. There are 15 residues in the CDR3. The germline CDR1 and CDR2 sequences are SGHRS and YFSETQ. The CDR3 protein is CASSLEGSDTGELFF. Here the CDR3 DNA reads TGCGCCAGCAGCTTGGAGGGGTCGGACACCGGGGAGCTGTTTTTT. Full variable domain (rest looked up from reference TRBV5-1 and TRBJ2-2): KAGVTQTPRYLIKTRGQQVTLSCSPISGHRSVSWYQQTPGQGLQFLFEYFSETQRNKGNFPGRFSGRQFSNSRSEMNVSTLELGDSALYLCASSLEGSDTGELFFGEGSRLTVL.

The chain employs TRBV10-3 and TRBJ2-7; D might be TRBD1 (5 bases). Trimming removed 4 bases at V and 9 bases at J, with 13 bases between. Germline V CDR1 and CDR2: ENHRY, SYGVKD. The CDR3 consists of 12 residues. The CDR3 DNA reads as TGTGCCATCAGTGTAGAAGGGGCTGGGCAGTACTTC. This gives the protein CAISVEGAGQYF.

This rearrangement joins TRBV29-1 to TRBJ2-5; D possibly corresponds to TRBD2 (5 bases). The CDR3 runs 13 residues. Germline CDR1 reads SQVTM; CDR2 reads ANQGSEA. Trimming pared 3 bases from V and 7 bases from J, leaving 15 bases between. CDR3 DNA sequence: TGCAGCGTTGACGGGCAGAGCGGCGGGACCCAGTACTTC. It codes for CSVDGQSGGTQYF.

V usage is TRBV4-1 and J usage is TRBJ2-4; D gene ambiguous. This CDR3 is 16 amino acids long. V dropped 0 bases and J dropped 7 bases, with 16 bases sitting between them. Germline CDR1 reads MGHRA; CDR2 reads YSYEKL. The CDR3 here is CASSQDSTVQRNIQYF. CDR3 bases: TGCGCCAGCAGCCAAGATTCCACAGTACAAAGGAACATTCAGTACTTC.

The chain uses TRBV10-3 and TRBJ1-1; tentatively, D is TRBD1 (6 bases). Germline V CDR1 and CDR2: ENHRY, SYGVKD. This CDR3 has 14 residues. Trimming shortened V by 5 bases and J by 8 bases, and 18 bases separated the two germline ends. The CDR3 loop reads CAISPPGGRAEAFF. In DNA, the CDR3 is TGTGCCATCAGTCCCCCCGGGGGGCGTGCGGAAGCTTTCTTT.

The rearrangement links TRBV19 to TRBJ2-5; D is possibly TRBD2 (7 bases). Looked up from germline, CDR1 is LNHDA and CDR2 is SQIVND (reference sequence). V was shortened by 5 bases and J by 5 bases, with 18 bases between the two germline ends. CDR3 length: 15 amino acids. CDR3 coding DNA: TGTGCCAGTAGTGACTTCGGGGGGCAAGATGAGACCCAGTACTTC. Residues: CASSDFGGQDETQYF.

The chain employs TRBV5-5 and TRBJ1-2, with a weak D call TRBD1 (5 bases). Trimming removed 0 bases from V and 4 bases from J, with 16 bases in between. Per the germline V gene, CDR1 is SGHKS and CDR2 is YYEKEE (reference sequence). The CDR3 is 16 amino acids. CDR3 protein: CASSLAAGQGGYGYTF. Here the CDR3 DNA reads TGTGCCAGCAGCTTGGCGGCGGGGCAGGGCGGCTATGGCTACACCTTC.

This clone occurred once. V and J are TRBV11-3 and TRBJ2-3; D possibly corresponds to TRBD2 (5 bases). The germline CDR1 and CDR2 sequences are SGHNT and YENEEA. The CDR3 has 13 residues. Trimming took 1 base from V and 6 from J, leaving 8 bases between them. The CDR3 here is CASSLGSEDTQYF. The CDR3 bases are TGTGCCAGCAGCTTAGGTAGCGAGGATACGCAGTATTTT.

This clone was recorded only once. The chain carries TRBV28 and TRBJ2-5; 9 nucleotides align to TRBD2. The CDR3 is made up of 16 amino acids. CDR1 MDHEN and CDR2 SYDVKM come from the germline V gene. Losses at the gene ends were 3 bases for V and 5 bases for J; bases not matched to a gene: 10. The CDR3 spells CASSFGRLAGLETQYF. The CDR3 DNA sequence: TGTGCCAGCAGTTTCGGGCGGCTAGCGGGATTGGAGACCCAGTACTTC.

The J gene is TRBJ1-5, the V gene TRBV5-4, with TRBD1 as a possible D gene (5 bases). The CDR3 covers 14 residues. Germline-derived CDR1 and CDR2 are SGHNT and YYREEE (reference sequence). The V end lost 0 bases, the J end lost 5 bases, and 9 bases lay between the germline ends. The CDR3 DNA reads TGTGCCAGCAGCTTGGGTGGGGGGGATCAGCCCCAGCATTTT. This encodes CASSLGGGDQPQHF.

This clone has a single count. This CDR3 is CASSSGQGPLPAFF. The CDR3 nucleotides are TGTGCCAGCAGTTCAGGACAGGGACCTTTACCCGCTTTCTTT. This chain connects TRBV28 to TRBJ1-1; 8 bases line up with TRBD1. The ends lost 4 bases at V and 11 bases at J; junction bases unmatched: 12. The CDR3 is made up of 14 amino acids. CDR1 and CDR2 from the germline V gene are MDHEN and SYDVKM.

In this sample, this clone turned up a few times. The chain employs TRBV6-5 and TRBJ2-7; no definite D call. Germline-derived CDR1 and CDR2 are MNHEY and SVGAGI. This CDR3 has 13 residues. V was pared by 6 bases and J by 3 bases, with 12 bases between. The CDR3 DNA reads as TGTGCCAGCAGGCCGGGTCGCTTCTACGAGCAGTACTTC. Translating gives CASRPGRFYEQYF.

The V call is TRBV11-2, the J call TRBJ2-2; 13 bases are shared with TRBD2. Trimming cost V 5 bases and J 0 bases; bases outside gene matches: 9. Germline V gene sequence: CDR1 SGHAT, CDR2 FQNNGV. This CDR3 spans 19 amino acids. This CDR3 is CASSKRLAGGPTNTGELFF. The CDR3 DNA follows: TGTGCCAGCAGCAAGCGACTAGCGGGAGGCCCGACGAACACCGGGGAGCTGTTTTTT.

The chain uses TRBV14 and TRBJ1-6, with D possibly being TRBD1 (6 bases). Per the germline V gene, CDR1 is SGHDN and CDR2 is FVKESK. The V and J ends lost 5 bases and 15 bases respectively, with 20 bases between them. The length of the CDR3 is 14 residues. The CDR3 loop reads CASSLQGPVVILHF. CDR3 nucleotides: TGTGCCAGCAGCTTACAGGGTCCAGTGGTGATCCTCCACTTT.

V and J are TRBV5-1 and TRBJ1-2; 7 nucleotides agree with TRBD1. CDR3 length: 14 residues. J was trimmed by 6 bases and V by 4 bases; bases with no gene match: 9. Germline V gene sequence: CDR1 SGHRS, CDR2 YFSETQ. The DNA of the CDR3 is TGCGCCAGCAGCGAGCTTCAGGGGGAGGATGGCTACACCTTC. Residues: CASSELQGEDGYTF.

The chain uses TRBV3-1 (or the pseudogene TRBV3-2) and TRBJ2-6, with 10 bases aligning to TRBD1. Unmatched junction bases numbered 9, after V lost 5 bases and J lost 2 bases. The CDR3 length is 18 residues. Germline assignment: CDR1 LGHDT and CDR2 YNNKEL (reference sequence). The CDR3 is CASSARDRGLTGANVLTF. The CDR3 coding sequence is TGTGCCAGCAGCGCCCGGGACAGGGGACTAACTGGGGCCAACGTCCTGACTTTC.

V gene TRBV11-2 combines with J gene TRBJ1-5, with 7 bases lining up with TRBD1. Losses at the gene ends were 3 bases for V and 7 bases for J; bases not matched to a gene: 9. The germline gives CDR1 SGHAT, CDR2 FQNNGV. This CDR3 is built from 15 residues. As DNA, the CDR3 is TGTGCCAGCAGCTTGACCGAGGGGGCTGGGCAGCCCCAGCATTTT. Translated: CASSLTEGAGQPQHF.

The CDR3 nucleotides read TGCGCCAGCAGTCCCTTACAAACGGGAGGAAACACCATATATTTT. It encodes CASSPLQTGGNTIYF. The chain recombines TRBV5-1 with TRBJ1-3, with D unresolved. CDR3 length: 15 residues. Germline-derived CDR1 and CDR2 are SGHRS and YFSETQ. The V end was cut by 5 bases, the J end by 4 bases, with 16 bases between.

The genes are TRBV5-5 and TRBJ2-7; no definite D call. CDR3 length: 14 amino acids. V was shortened by 3 bases and J by 0 bases, with 10 bases between the two germline ends. Germline V lookup: CDR1 SGHKS, CDR2 YYEKEE (reference sequence). The CDR3 loop reads CASSSDRGSYEQYF. The CDR3 bases are TGTGCCAGCAGCTCTGACCGCGGCTCCTACGAGCAGTACTTC.

This sequence joins TRBV19 and TRBJ2-1; 8 positions agree with TRBD2. Germline CDR1 is LNHDA and CDR2 is SQIVND (reference sequence). V was pared by 2 bases and J by 10 bases, with 1 base of the junction left unmatched. The CDR3 is 12 amino acids. CDR3 DNA: TGTGCCAGTAGTATATCTAGCGGGGAGCAGTTCTTC. Protein product: CASSISSGEQFF. The full variable domain, with the rest looked up from reference TRBV19 and TRBJ2-1, is DGGITQSPKYLFRKEGQNVTLSCEQNLNHDAMYWYRQDPGQGLRLIYYSQIVNDFQKGDIAEGYSVSREKKESFPLTVTSAQKNPTAFYLCASSISSGEQFFGPGTRLTVL.

The chain has TRBV5-1 and TRBJ2-4; possible D gene TRBD1, 5 bases. Trimming cost V 5 bases and J 4 bases, with 13 bases left between them. The CDR3 covers 14 residues. Per the germline V gene, CDR1 is SGHRS and CDR2 is YFSETQ. The CDR3 here is CASSPSPGKNIQYF. The CDR3 nucleotides are TGCGCCAGCAGTCCCAGCCCAGGGAAAAACATTCAGTACTTC.

The chain recombines TRBV18 with TRBJ2-5, with TRBD2 as a possible D gene (5 bases). This CDR3 is built from 14 residues. V lost 3 bases to trimming and J lost 2 bases, with 10 bases between them. The germline CDR1 and CDR2 sequences are KGHSH and LQKENI. This CDR3 is CASSPLGGQETQYF. CDR3 coding DNA: TGTGCCAGCTCACCCCTGGGCGGGCAAGAGACCCAGTACTTC. Filled out from reference TRBV18 and TRBJ2-5, the complete variable domain reads NAGVMQNPRHLVRRRGQEARLRCSPMKGHSHVYWYRQLPEEGLKFMVYLQKENIIDESGMPKERFSAEFPKEGPSILRIQQVVRGDSAAYFCASSPLGGQETQYFGPGTRLLVL.

V and J are TRBV6-4 and TRBJ2-2; 7 nucleotides line up with TRBD1. Germline V CDR1 and CDR2: MRHNA, SNTAGT. The CDR3 is made up of 15 amino acids. V shed 2 bases, J shed 4 bases, and the junction held 4 bases outside the gene matches. The DNA of the CDR3 is TGTGCCAGCAGTGACAGGGGGCCGGGCACCGGGGAGCTGTTTTTT. Translation: CASSDRGPGTGELFF.

This chain uses TRBV6-5 with TRBJ1-5; a possible D gene is TRBD1 (6 bases). The CDR3 length is 13 residues. CDR1 is MNHEY, CDR2 SVGAGI, per germline. Deletions cut 6 bases from V and 7 bases from J, with 13 bases between. CDR3 loop: CASRTDRRQPQHF. The CDR3 DNA reads as TGTGCCAGCAGAACGGACAGAAGACAGCCCCAGCATTTT.